This TCR beta chain was documented in a study of blood T cells in healthy people across ages. This clonotype was picked up a small number of times. Antigen: not known. Then a second PCR, running roughly 7 to 11 cycles, was carried out with a sample-barcoded 5' primer and a J-beta primer mix. Every individual sample yielded 3 million or more paired-end reads (each containing CDR3). TCRdb re-called the 5' RACE reads through MiXCR, storing one row per CDR3 protein. The table shows around 280,000 distinct CDR3 sequences, with less than 30% occurring only once. Germline CDR1 SGHDN, CDR2 FVKESK. The CDR3 totals 13 residues. V dropped 0 bases and J dropped 5 bases, with 5 bases sitting between them. Study findings and constraints: Unknown donor CMV status possibly confounded expanded clonotype changes. Age brought a roughly linear fall in TCR beta diversity measured per million T cells. Higher diversity, along with more naive CD4+ cells, distinguished long-lived donors from aged donors.

This clonotype was sampled from a woman between 65 and 79 years old in good health. The chain couples TRBV14 to TRBJ1-5; D is undetermined. Sequenced: blood. The CDR3 region has the DNA TGTGCCAGCAGCCAAGATATTTATCAGCCCCAGCATTTT. Translation: CASSQDIYQPQHF.